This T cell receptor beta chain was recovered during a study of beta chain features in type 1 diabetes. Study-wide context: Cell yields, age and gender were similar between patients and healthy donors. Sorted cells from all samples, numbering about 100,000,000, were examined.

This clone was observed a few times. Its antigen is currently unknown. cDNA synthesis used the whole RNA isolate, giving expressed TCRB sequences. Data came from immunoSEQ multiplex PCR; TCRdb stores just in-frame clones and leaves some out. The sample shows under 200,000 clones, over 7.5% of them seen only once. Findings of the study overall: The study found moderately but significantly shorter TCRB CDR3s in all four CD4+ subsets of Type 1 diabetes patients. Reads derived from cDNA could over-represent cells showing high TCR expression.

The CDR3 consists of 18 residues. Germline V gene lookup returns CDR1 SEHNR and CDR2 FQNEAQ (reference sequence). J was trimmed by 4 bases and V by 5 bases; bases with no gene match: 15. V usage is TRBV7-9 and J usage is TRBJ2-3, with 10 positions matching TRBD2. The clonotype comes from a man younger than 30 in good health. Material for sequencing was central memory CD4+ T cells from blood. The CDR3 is CASSPMARASGRPDTQYF. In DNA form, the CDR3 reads TGTGCCAGCAGCCCTATGGCTCGGGCTAGCGGGAGACCAGATACGCAGTATTTT.